Presented here are 6 T cell receptor beta chains from one specimen sequenced in a study of graft-versus-host responses after intestinal transplantation. For these receptors, no antigen is known. Sequenced by immunoSEQ multiplex PCR; TCRdb stores in-frame clones only, minus some. The sample has 99,000 or so clones; about 90% are singletons. This sample comprised unstimulated CD4+ T cells sorted from spleen or lymph node cells, obtained before intestinal transplant. The receptors stem from a human donor who received an intestinal transplant.

The J gene is TRBJ1-2, the V gene TRBV7-2; D is possibly TRBD1 (5 bases). Germline loops: CDR1 SGHTA, CDR2 FQGNSA. CDR3 length equals 14 residues. The V end lost 1 base, the J end lost 8 bases, and 14 bases lay between the germline ends. The CDR3 sequence: CASSLETERKGYTF. CDR3 nucleotide sequence: TGTGCCAGCAGCTTAGAGACAGAAAGGAAGGGCTACACCTTC.

The chain has TRBV5-4 and TRBJ2-3; 9 positions match TRBD1. Trimming cost V 6 bases and J 3 bases; bases outside gene matches: 5. There are 14 residues in the CDR3. Germline lookup yields CDR1 SGHNT and CDR2 YYREEE (reference sequence). CDR3 region: CASTTGGSTDTQYF. The CDR3 DNA reads TGTGCCAGCACGACAGGGGGTAGTACAGATACGCAGTATTTT. The full variable domain, rest sourced from reference TRBV5-4 and TRBJ2-3, is ETGVTQSPTHLIKTRGQQVTLRCSSQSGHNTVSWYQQALGQGPQFIFQYYREEENGRGNFPPRFSGLQFPNYSSELNVNALELDDSALYLCASTTGGSTDTQYFGPGTRLTVL.

The chain joins TRBV6-6 to TRBJ1-5; tentatively, D is TRBD1 (6 bases). This CDR3 spans 15 amino acids. V was clipped by 8 bases and J by 0 bases, with 14 bases between them. Germline values: CDR1 MNHNY, CDR2 SVGAGI (reference sequence). The CDR3 here is CASRGGQFSNQPQHF. The CDR3 DNA sequence: TGTGCCAGCCGGGGGGGGCAGTTTAGCAATCAGCCCCAGCATTTT.

This chain uses TRBV19 with TRBJ1-5, with 9 nucleotides matching TRBD1. Trimming removed 3 bases from V and 4 bases from J; junction bases left unmatched: 4. Looked up from germline, CDR1 is LNHDA and CDR2 is SQIVND (reference sequence). The CDR3 is 15 residues long. CDR3 nucleotide sequence: TGTGCCAGTAGTATCTCCGGGACAGGGAATCAGCCCCAGCATTTT. Protein product: CASSISGTGNQPQHF.

V and J are TRBV19 and TRBJ2-1, with TRBD2 matching over 11 bases. V lost 2 bases to trimming and J lost 6 bases; unmatched junction nucleotides: 3. The germline gives CDR1 LNHDA, CDR2 SQIVND (reference sequence). This CDR3 has 15 amino acids. In DNA, the CDR3 is TGTGCCAGTAGTATATTAACTAGCGGGAGCAATGAGCAGTTCTTC. Amino acids: CASSILTSGSNEQFF.

This clone was seen a handful of times. The J gene is TRBJ2-3, the V gene TRBV6-1, with D possibly called TRBD1 or TRBD2 (5 bases each). Trimming stripped 3 bases from V and 3 bases from J, with 10 bases between. CDR1 and CDR2 (germline): MNHNS, SASEGT. CDR3 length: 14 residues. Here the CDR3 reads CASSDDGGTDTQYF. CDR3 sequence (DNA): TGTGCCAGCAGTGATGATGGGGGAACAGATACGCAGTATTTT.